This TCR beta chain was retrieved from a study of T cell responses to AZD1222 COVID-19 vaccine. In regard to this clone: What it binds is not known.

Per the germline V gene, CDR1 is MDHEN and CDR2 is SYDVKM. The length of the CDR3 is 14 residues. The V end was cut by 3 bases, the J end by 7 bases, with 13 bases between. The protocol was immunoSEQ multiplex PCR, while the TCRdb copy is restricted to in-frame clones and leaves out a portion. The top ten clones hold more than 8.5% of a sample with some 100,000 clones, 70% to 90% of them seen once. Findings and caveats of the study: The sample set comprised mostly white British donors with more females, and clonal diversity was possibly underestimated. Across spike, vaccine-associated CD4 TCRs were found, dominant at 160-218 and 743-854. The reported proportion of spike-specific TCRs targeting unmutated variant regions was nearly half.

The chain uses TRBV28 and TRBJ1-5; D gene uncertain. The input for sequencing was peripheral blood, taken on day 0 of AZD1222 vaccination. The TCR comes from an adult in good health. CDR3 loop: CASSFWSDGQPQHF. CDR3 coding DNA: TGTGCCAGCAGTTTCTGGTCAGATGGGCAGCCCCAGCATTTT.